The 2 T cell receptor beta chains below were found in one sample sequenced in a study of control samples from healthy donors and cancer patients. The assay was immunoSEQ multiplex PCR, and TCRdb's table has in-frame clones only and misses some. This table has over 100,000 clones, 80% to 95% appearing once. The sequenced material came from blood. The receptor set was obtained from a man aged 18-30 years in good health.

CDR3 in amino acids: CASSVAGTGRYGYTF. The CDR3, as DNA: TGTGCCAGCAGCGTAGCGGGGACAGGGCGCTATGGCTACACCTTC. The chain uses TRBV9 and TRBJ1-2; 9 bases agree with TRBD1. The CDR3 totals 15 residues. The germline V gene has CDR1 SGDLS and CDR2 YYNGEE. J was trimmed by 4 bases and V by 0 bases; bases with no gene match: 4. Full variable domain (remainder filled in from reference TRBV9 and TRBJ1-2): DSGVTQTPKHLITATGQRVTLRCSPRSGDLSVYWYQQSLDQGLQFLIQYYNGEERAKGNILERFSAQQFPDLHSELNLSSLELGDSALYFCASSVAGTGRYGYTFGSGTRLTVV.

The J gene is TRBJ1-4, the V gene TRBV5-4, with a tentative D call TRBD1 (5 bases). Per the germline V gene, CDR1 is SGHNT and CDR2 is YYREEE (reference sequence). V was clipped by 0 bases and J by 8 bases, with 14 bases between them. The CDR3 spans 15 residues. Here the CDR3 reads CASSLDPGGEEKLFF. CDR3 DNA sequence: TGTGCCAGCAGCTTGGATCCGGGGGGGGAAGAAAAACTGTTTTTT. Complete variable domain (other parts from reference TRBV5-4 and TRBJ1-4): ETGVTQSPTHLIKTRGQQVTLRCSSQSGHNTVSWYQQALGQGPQFIFQYYREEENGRGNFPPRFSGLQFPNYSSELNVNALELDDSALYLCASSLDPGGEEKLFFGSGTQLSVL.